A single sample gave rise to the 2 T cell receptor beta chains below, sequenced in a study of blood T cell repertoires in COVID-19. This table comes from immunoSEQ multiplex PCR, and its TCRdb copy is limited to in-frame clones, with some not included. The sample has about 220,000 clones, roughly nine tenths seen once. Sequencing input: PBMCs or T cells enriched from blood (not recorded which). The source is a woman aged 18-29 years in a cohort exposed to, infected with or recovered from COVID-19 (not recorded which).

The genes are TRBV6-1 and TRBJ2-5; 8 positions agree with TRBD2. The germline V gene has CDR1 MNHNS and CDR2 SASEGT. Trimming removed 0 bases from V and 1 base from J; junction bases left unmatched: 1. This CDR3 has 15 residues. The CDR3: CASSEASGSQETQYF. The CDR3 DNA reads as TGTGCCAGCAGTGAAGCGAGCGGGAGCCAAGAGACCCAGTACTTC.

V usage is TRBV7-9 and J usage is TRBJ2-1, with 9 bases fitting TRBD2. After removal of 2 bases from V and 9 bases from J, the junction contained 5 bases not matched to a gene. CDR3 length equals 14 residues. Germline CDR1 and CDR2: SEHNR and FQNEAQ (reference sequence). The CDR3 region is CASSLILAGSEQFF. The CDR3 DNA is TGTGCCAGCAGCTTAATCCTAGCGGGGAGTGAGCAGTTCTTC.